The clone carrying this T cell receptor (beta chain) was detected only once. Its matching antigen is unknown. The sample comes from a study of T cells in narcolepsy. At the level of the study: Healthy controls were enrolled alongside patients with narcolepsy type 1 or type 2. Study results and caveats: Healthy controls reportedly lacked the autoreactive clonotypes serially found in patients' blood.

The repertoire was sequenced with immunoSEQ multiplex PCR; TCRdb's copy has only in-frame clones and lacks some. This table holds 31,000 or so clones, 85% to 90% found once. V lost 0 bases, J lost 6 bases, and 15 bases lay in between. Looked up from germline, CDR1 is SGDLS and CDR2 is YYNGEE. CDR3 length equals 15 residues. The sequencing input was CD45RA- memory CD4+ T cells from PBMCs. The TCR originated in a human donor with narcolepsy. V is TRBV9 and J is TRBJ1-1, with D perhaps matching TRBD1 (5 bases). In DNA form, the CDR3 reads TGTGCCAGCAGCGTAGGGGTGGGAAGGGGTGCTGAAGCTTTCTTT. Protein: CASSVGVGRGAEAFF.